The T cell receptor beta chain described here comes from a study of cytomegalovirus exposure and HLA in healthy donors. Regarding the study as a whole: High specificity and sensitivity for cytomegalovirus status were reported for the classifier.

Separation from the approximately 720-subject first cohort characterized the approximately 120-subject validation cohort, to which the donors belonged. TCRdb keeps only in-frame clones here, not all; method: immunoSEQ multiplex PCR. Of around 300,000 clones listed, roughly 90% were seen once; the top ten hold approximately 1.1%. Of note for this clone: Its specificity is unknown.

The germline V and J ends were trimmed by 0 bases and 1 base, with 7 bases remaining between them. CDR1 and CDR2 (germline): SGDLS, YYNGEE. The CDR3 consists of 14 residues. The chain carries TRBV9 and TRBJ2-5; possibly TRBD2 for D (6 bases). The sequenced sample consisted of PBMCs. The receptor was isolated from a woman in her twenties or thirties in good health and CMV-seropositive. The CDR3 bases are TGTGCCAGCAGCGTAGGACTAGTCCAAGAGACCCAGTACTTC. This codes for CASSVGLVQETQYF.